One sample yielded the 7 T cell receptor beta chains listed below, sequenced in a study of CD8+ T cells in alopecia areata (dated by TCRdb to 2016 to 2018). The label giving this sample's time point can be read as: about 4 weeks on oral tofacitinib. In light of the paper, this sample's treatment or condition label describes: oral pan-JAK inhibitor, 5-10 mg twice daily. The library was produced with the immunoSEQ multiplex PCR assay. To provide template for TCR sequencing, every sample had RNA extracted and reverse transcribed into cDNA. TCRdb holds this immuneACCESS table with in-frame rearrangements only. Some clones are missing; in checked studies, unresolved V genes explain under half, and the rest has no known cause. For this sample there are about 160,000 clones; about 71% appear just once. Approximately 0.91% of the sample is in the top ten clones. Sequences were derived from CD4+ T cells sorted from blood, sampled at week 4, from a patient treated with tofacitinib. The source of these receptors is a human donor with alopecia areata.

This clone was seen a few times. J is TRBJ1-2 and V is TRBV6-5, with D possibly matching TRBD1 (6 bases). The CDR3 runs 11 residues. Trimming removed 7 bases at V and 7 bases at J, with 10 bases between. From germline, CDR1 is MNHEY and CDR2 SVGAGI. The CDR3 spells CASKDSLGYTF. DNA for the CDR3: TGTGCCAGCAAGGACAGCCTTGGCTACACCTTC.

This clone was seen a single time. The chain recombines TRBV5-4 with TRBJ1-2; 8 bases match TRBD1. The CDR3 loop spans 15 amino acids. Germline V gives CDR1 SGHNT, CDR2 YYREEE (reference sequence). Trimming at V came to 0 bases and at J to 7 bases, leaving 8 bases not matched to a gene. The CDR3 nucleotides read TGTGCCAGCAGCTTGGCGTCGACAGGGGTACGTGGCTACACCTTC. Protein product: CASSLASTGVRGYTF.

This clone was picked up a small number of times. The chain couples TRBV6-6 to TRBJ2-3, with D perhaps matching TRBD1 (6 bases). This CDR3 is 13 amino acids long. CDR1 and CDR2 from the germline V gene are MNHNY and SVGAGI (reference sequence). Trimming stripped 6 bases from V and 1 base from J, with 8 bases between. CDR3 amino acids: CASRHRGTDTQYF. CDR3 DNA sequence: TGTGCCAGCAGGCACAGGGGCACAGATACGCAGTATTTT.

This clone was recorded only once. This chain uses TRBV27 with TRBJ1-6; D is unclear. V lost 3 bases and J lost 9, with 12 bases in between. Looked up from germline, CDR1 is MNHEY and CDR2 is SMNVEV (reference sequence). This CDR3 is built from 14 residues. The CDR3 spells CASSFDGVGSPLHF. CDR3 DNA: TGTGCCAGCAGTTTTGACGGGGTGGGTTCACCCCTCCACTTT.

This chain links TRBV9 with TRBJ2-2; D unclear. This CDR3 has 14 amino acids. In germline, CDR1 is SGDLS, CDR2 YYNGEE. Trimming pared 4 bases from V and 3 bases from J, leaving 10 bases between. In DNA, the CDR3 is TGTGCCAGCAGCTCGGACCCTCACACCGGGGAGCTGTTTTTT. Encoded protein: CASSSDPHTGELFF.

This clone turned up a few times. The V call is TRBV7-9, the J call TRBJ1-3; TRBD1 matches at 7 bases. Germline values: CDR1 SEHNR, CDR2 FQNEAQ (reference sequence). The CDR3 loop spans 16 amino acids. The junction had 8 bases not matched to a gene; V was cut back by 5 bases and J by 1 base. The CDR3 reads CASSRTTGESGNTIYF. CDR3 bases: TGTGCCAGCAGCCGAACCACAGGGGAATCTGGAAACACCATATATTTT.

The V and J genes are TRBV2 and TRBJ1-2; D is undetermined. The V end was cut by 0 bases, the J end by 5 bases, with 10 bases between. The CDR3 runs to 14 residues. Germline CDR1 is SNHLY and CDR2 is FYNNEI. The CDR3 loop reads CASSEASGRYGYTF. The CDR3, as DNA: TGTGCCAGCAGTGAAGCGAGCGGACGATATGGCTACACCTTC.